The T cell receptor (beta chain) described here comes from a study of T cells in localized non-small cell lung cancer (dated by TCRdb to between 2020 and 2021). Turning to the overall study: Comparing tumors with uninvolved tumor-adjacent lungs, the study looked at the T cell repertoires of 236 patients with early-stage NSCLC. The cohort comprised 236 treatment-naïve NSCLC patients with resected, localized lung tumors. Of the NSCLC patients, about 130 were male and approximately 97 were female, and the mean age was approximately 66 years. Study-level results and caveats: Of the top 100 tumor clones, a median of 57 were detected in paired uninvolved adjacent lung; approximately 30 were also among that lung's top 100. Because the study design was exploratory, TCR variables were selected using unadjusted p-values without false-discovery rate correction. Uninvolved tumor-adjacent lung showed the highest T cell clonality, higher than tumor, which suggests more focused antigenic responses in the uninvolved tumor-adjacent lung. Because multi-region tumor sequencing was not done, intratumor heterogeneity could not be ruled out. Longer overall survival was associated with higher T cell density in blood, whereas shorter survival was associated with higher clonality in adjacent lung.

Looking up the germline V gene yields CDR1 SGHNT and CDR2 YENEEA. V has 2 bases trimmed and J has 8 bases trimmed; junction bases matching no gene number 5. Counted from cysteine to phenylalanine, this CDR3 has 15 amino acids. The only DNA kept is the CDR3, 45 bases in frame from the first base. About this clone: It has no known antigen specificity. The input lacks base qualities; no much larger clone sits a single base away.

At diagnosis, tumor, uninvolved tumor-adjacent lung and peripheral blood were collected and then preserved as a mix of FFPE and fresh-frozen material. The immunoSEQ Assay was used to sequence TCR beta CDR3 regions from DNA. Per the source publication's procedure: T cell density was computed as TCR beta template counts normalized to usable DNA estimated by amplifying housekeeping genes. Using the preseqR package, richness was estimated by extrapolating to 120,000 templates for tissue samples and 400,000 templates for PBMC samples. Clonality was defined as one minus Pielou's evenness. Tissue-enriched TCRs were identified by differential abundance testing using productive amino-acid clonotypes, minimum total count 5 and alpha 0.1. The Jaccard Index and the Morisita Overlap Index were used to quantify repertoire overlap between compartments. GLIPH grouped TCR beta CDR3s together with public tetramer-defined viral CDR3s, and a viral motif had to include at least three viral sequences and also show V-gene enrichment. The immuneACCESS repertoire file appears here via TCRdb, limited to in-frame rearrangements. These files lack a portion of the clones; in checked studies, under half of the deficit traces to unresolved V genes, and the cause of the others is not known. The V and J calls and clone size were taken over from that table, and D and trimming were inferred from the DNA. Present in this sample are thousands of clones, under 30% of which were seen just once. The biggest ten clones account for 15% to 17% of the sample.

Rearrangement joined TRBV11-3 to TRBJ2-1; 11 bases in the junction line up with TRBD2. The TCR was taken from a female donor older than 55 with stage II squamous cell lung carcinoma. Sequences were derived from lung tumor tissue, sampled before any cancer treatment. Read as DNA, the sequence is TGTGCCAGCAGCTTAACGACTAGCGGGGTACATGAGCAGTTCTTC. Its protein product is CASSLTTSGVHEQFF.